The clone carrying this TCR beta chain has a handful of counts. This entry belongs to a study of control samples from healthy donors and cancer patients. The repertoire was sequenced with immunoSEQ multiplex PCR; TCRdb's copy has only in-frame clones and lacks some. The data contain some 120,000 clones, less than 95% of them singletons. Germline CDR1 reads SGHAT; CDR2 reads FQNNGV. V lost 5 bases and J lost 2, with 4 bases in between. This CDR3 is 11 amino acids long. This chain joins TRBV11-2 and TRBJ2-7; the D is unclear. The sequence was obtained from a young man in good health. Sequenced sample: blood. This CDR3 reads CASSAAYEQYF. CDR3 DNA: TGTGCCAGCAGCGCAGCCTACGAGCAGTACTTC.